This entry lists 15 T cell receptor beta chains sequenced from one sample in a study of T cell repertoires in cytomegalovirus infection (dated by TCRdb to the late 2010s). For sequencing, an Illumina HiSeq 1500 was employed. TCRdb ran its own pipeline on the public reads, namely fastp trimming at Q25 and MiXCR clone calling, and kept in-frame beta chains. Every entry covers one CDR3 protein and lists the most common genes and DNA from its rows. Counted in this sample were 570,000 or so distinct CDR3 sequences; over 35% of them appeared once. Of the sample, about half falls within the top ten clones. Their recognized antigens are unknown. The sample's treatment or condition label, decoded: in vitro stimulation with specific CMV peptide epitopes to enrich CMV-specific T cells. The starting material was cultured PBMCs, obtained from culture after CMV antigen stimulation. These receptors were obtained from a human donor in good health (CMV status not recorded). Some clones in this sample may be carry-over from other donors' samples.

The rearrangement links TRBV25-1 to TRBJ2-1; 10 positions match TRBD2. The CDR3 covers 15 residues. The J segment lost 7 bases and the V segment lost 3 bases, leaving 6 bases of the junction unmatched. The germline gives CDR1 MGHDK, CDR2 SYGVNS. The CDR3 region has the DNA TGTGCCAGCAGTGATCTAGCGGGAGTGGAGAATGAGCAGTTCTTC. It encodes CASSDLAGVENEQFF.

The chain carries TRBV6-1 and TRBJ2-3; D not certain. CDR1 and CDR2 from the germline V gene are MNHNS and SASEGT. This CDR3 is built from 12 residues. Trimming removed 7 bases at V and 1 base at J, with 6 bases between. The CDR3 sequence is CASTAGTDTQYF. The CDR3 region has the DNA TGTGCCAGCACGGCCGGCACAGATACGCAGTATTTT.

The J gene is TRBJ2-1, the V gene TRBV7-6; weak D call: TRBD1 (7 bases). The CDR3 has 14 amino acids. Germline loops: CDR1 SGHVS, CDR2 FNYEAQ. Trimming removed 5 bases at V and 6 bases at J, with 14 bases between. The CDR3 here is CASSGGTAANEQFF. CDR3 bases: TGTGCCAGCAGCGGAGGGACAGCGGCCAATGAGCAGTTCTTC. Based on the CDR3 plus reference TRBV7-6 and TRBJ2-1, the full variable domain is GAGVSQSPRYKVTKRGQDVALRCDPISGHVSLYWYRQALGQGPEFLTYFNYEAQQDKSGLPNDRFSAERPEGSISTLTIQRTEQRDSAMYRCASSGGTAANEQFFGPGTRLTVL.

This rearrangement joins TRBV6-6 to TRBJ2-1, with D possibly TRBD2 on 6 matching bases. The CDR3 length is 15 residues. CDR1 and CDR2 from the germline V gene are MNHNY and SVGAGI (reference sequence). The germline V and J ends were trimmed by 8 bases and 0 bases, with 14 bases remaining between them. The CDR3 nucleotides are TGTGCCAGCTTGCCCAGCGGGCCCTCCTACAATGAGCAGTTCTTC. Protein sequence: CASLPSGPSYNEQFF.

This clonotype was seen a handful of times. The V call is TRBV6-2 or TRBV6-3, the J call TRBJ2-2, with 8 bases identical to TRBD1. Germline values: CDR1 MNHEY, CDR2 SVGEGT. The CDR3 spans 13 residues. After removal of 6 bases from V and 6 bases from J, the junction contained 3 bases not matched to a gene. This chain's CDR3 is CASRQGAAGELFF. The CDR3 DNA is TGTGCCAGCAGGCAGGGGGCCGCCGGGGAGCTGTTTTTT.

The chain uses TRBV28 and TRBJ1-2; TRBD1 matches at 10 bases. Germline CDR1 is MDHEN and CDR2 is SYDVKM. The CDR3 covers 14 residues. With V trimmed by 5 bases and J by 5 bases, 5 bases remained unmatched. CDR3 sequence reads: CASSGPGQGYGYTF. In nucleotides, the CDR3 is TGTGCCAGCAGTGGCCCGGGACAGGGGTATGGCTACACCTTC.

This clonotype has a count of ten or more. This rearrangement joins TRBV7-2 to TRBJ1-1, with 9 nucleotides matching TRBD1. V lost 5 bases and J lost 3; bases outside the gene matches: 13. Germline V gene lookup returns CDR1 SGHTA and CDR2 FQGNSA. The CDR3 runs to 17 residues. The CDR3 DNA sequence: TGTGCCAGCAGCCCCACTTCCCCGACAGGGGGGGACACTGAAGCTTTCTTT. It yields the protein CASSPTSPTGGDTEAFF.

This clonotype was detected a few times. V and J are TRBV7-6 and TRBJ2-5; D might be TRBD2 (7 bases). The V end was cut by 6 bases, the J end by 1 base, with 15 bases between. The germline V gene has CDR1 SGHVS and CDR2 FNYEAQ. This CDR3 has 15 residues. The CDR3 nucleotides read TGTGCCAGCAGTCTCCGGGGGGCCTCCCAAGAGACCCAGTACTTC. Translating it yields CASSLRGASQETQYF.

This clonotype was recorded a few times. This rearrangement joins TRBV27 to TRBJ1-6, with D possibly matching TRBD1 (6 bases). V was cut by 6 bases and J by 7 bases, with 13 bases left in between. Germline V CDR1 and CDR2: MNHEY, SMNVEV (reference sequence). This CDR3 is built from 14 residues. The CDR3 nucleotides are TGTGCCAGCAGATGGGGGACAAGGAATTCACCCCTCCACTTT. Its protein product is CASRWGTRNSPLHF.

Only a few counts were recorded for this clonotype. This chain connects TRBV5-4 to TRBJ2-7, with 11 positions matching TRBD2. The trim removed 4 bases at V and 2 bases at J, leaving 5 bases unmatched. Germline V lookup: CDR1 SGHNT, CDR2 YYREEE (reference sequence). The length of the CDR3 is 15 residues. The CDR3: CASSPGLAEAYEQYF. The CDR3 DNA reads as TGTGCCAGCAGCCCGGGACTAGCGGAGGCCTACGAGCAGTACTTC.

In its sample, this clonotype was seen many times. Germline is not matched at one junction end, which may reflect a read error. The chain has TRBV7-2 and TRBJ2-1; D gene ambiguous. The CDR3 consists of 12 residues. Per germline, CDR1 SGHTA and CDR2 FQGNSA. For the CDR3, the DNA is TGTGCCAGCAGCTTAGCTCTTGGCTCTCTAATCTTC. It codes for CASSLALGSLIF.

The chain employs TRBV18 and TRBJ1-6; D gene uncertain. Deletions cut 5 bases from V and 8 bases from J, with 16 bases between. Germline V lookup: CDR1 KGHSH, CDR2 LQKENI. The CDR3 has 15 amino acids. This CDR3 is CASSSARFGDSPLHF. The CDR3 DNA is TGTGCCAGCTCATCCGCGAGGTTTGGGGATTCACCCCTCCACTTT.

The gene calls are TRBV4-1 and TRBJ1-2, with D possibly matching TRBD1 (5 bases). The CDR3 sequence is 15 residues long. Germline V lookup: CDR1 MGHRA, CDR2 YSYEKL. V lost 0 bases and J 4 bases, leaving 12 bases between the germline ends. In DNA, the CDR3 is TGCGCCAGCAGCCAAGACGGCATGGGGACCTATGGCTACACCTTC. It is translated as CASSQDGMGTYGYTF.

This clonotype was observed a single time. The chain joins TRBV2 to TRBJ2-1; 10 nucleotides match TRBD2. The CDR3 loop spans 16 amino acids. Germline CDR1 is SNHLY and CDR2 is FYNNEI. Trimming removed 7 bases from V and 4 bases from J; junction bases left unmatched: 10. The CDR3 here is CASTVNSGGPYNEQFF. The DNA of the CDR3 is TGTGCCAGCACCGTTAATAGCGGGGGGCCATACAATGAGCAGTTCTTC.

This rearrangement joins TRBV7-2 to TRBJ2-7, with 8 bases aligning to TRBD2. V was pared by 0 bases and J by 4 bases, with 2 bases of the junction left unmatched. CDR3 size: 14 residues. Per germline, CDR1 SGHTA and CDR2 FQGNSA. The CDR3 DNA sequence: TGTGCCAGCAGCTTAGCGCGGGGGGAGTACGAGCAGTACTTC. As protein: CASSLARGEYEQYF.